One TCR beta chain is described in this entry. The antigen is undetermined. The data were obtained in a study of shared clonotypes between healthy human individuals. Study-level findings and limits: Clonotypes which were not shared had lower generation probabilities than clonotypes that all four donors shared.

The donors were all Caucasian adults (living in Nashville, Tennessee). Germline assignment: CDR1 SNHLY and CDR2 FYNNEI. The CDR3 is 16 residues long. V was clipped by 2 bases and J by 0 bases, with 13 bases between them. An even split of each subset's genomic DNA across several immunoSEQ plates was performed. Generated by immunoSEQ multiplex PCR, the TCRdb table keeps only in-frame clones and is missing some. This sample has roughly 100,000 clones; 67% occur once, and the top ten carry more than 20%. Sample: memory CD8+ T cells sorted from blood. The subset was: CD45RO+ cells pooled with CCR7-negative TemRA cells. The source of this sequence is a woman aged 25 to 39 in good health. The rearrangement links TRBV2 to TRBJ1-2; no definite D call. This chain's CDR3 is CASSEIPWSANYGYTF. CDR3 sequence (DNA): TGTGCCAGCAGTGAAATTCCATGGTCAGCTAACTATGGCTACACCTTC.